This T cell receptor (beta chain) was retrieved from a study of blood T cell repertoires in COVID-19. V was cut by 6 bases and J by 0 bases, with 9 bases left in between. The germline CDR1 and CDR2 sequences are MNHEY and SMNVEV (reference sequence). The CDR3 sequence is 14 residues long. Original methodology: Quantification of nucleated cells was approximated via reference gene primer amplification. Sequenced by immunoSEQ multiplex PCR; TCRdb stores in-frame clones only, minus some. That table furnishes V, J and clone size, whereas the DNA furnished D and trimming. The sample consists of 360,000 or so clones, roughly nine tenths of them appearing once.

The sample consisted of PBMCs or T cells enriched from blood (not recorded which). This TCR was sampled from a woman aged 25 to 39 who had recovered from COVID-19. The chain combines TRBV27 with TRBJ1-3; D call uncertain. CDR3 amino acids: CASRGGNSGNTIYF. Here the CDR3 DNA reads TGTGCCAGCAGGGGAGGCAACTCTGGAAACACCATATATTTT.